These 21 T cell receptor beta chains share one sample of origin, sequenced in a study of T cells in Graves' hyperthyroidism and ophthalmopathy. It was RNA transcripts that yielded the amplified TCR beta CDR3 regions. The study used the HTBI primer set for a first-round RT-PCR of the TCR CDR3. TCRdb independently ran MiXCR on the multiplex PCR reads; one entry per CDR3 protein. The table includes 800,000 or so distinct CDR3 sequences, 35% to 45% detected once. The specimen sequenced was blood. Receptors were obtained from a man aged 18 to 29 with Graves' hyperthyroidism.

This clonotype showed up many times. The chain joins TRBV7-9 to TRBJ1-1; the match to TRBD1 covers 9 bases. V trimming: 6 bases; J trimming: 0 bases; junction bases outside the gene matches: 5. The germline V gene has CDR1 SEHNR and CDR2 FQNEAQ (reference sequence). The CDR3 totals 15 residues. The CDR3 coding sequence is TGTGCCAGCAGGCGCGGACAGGGGATGAACACTGAAGCTTTCTTT. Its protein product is CASRRGQGMNTEAFF.

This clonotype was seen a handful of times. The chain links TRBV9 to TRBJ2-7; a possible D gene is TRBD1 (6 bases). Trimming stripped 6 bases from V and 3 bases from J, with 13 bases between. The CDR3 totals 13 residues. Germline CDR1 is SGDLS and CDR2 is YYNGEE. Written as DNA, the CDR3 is TGTGCCAGCACCAACCAGGGGATCTACGAGCAGTACTTC. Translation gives CASTNQGIYEQYF. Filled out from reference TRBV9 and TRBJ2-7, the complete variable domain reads DSGVTQTPKHLITATGQRVTLRCSPRSGDLSVYWYQQSLDQGLQFLIQYYNGEERAKGNILERFSAQQFPDLHSELNLSSLELGDSALYFCASTNQGIYEQYFGPGTRLTVT.

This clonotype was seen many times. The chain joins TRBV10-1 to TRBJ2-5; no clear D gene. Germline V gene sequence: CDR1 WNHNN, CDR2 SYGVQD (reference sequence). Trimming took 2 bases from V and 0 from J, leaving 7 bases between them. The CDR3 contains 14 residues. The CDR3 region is CASSETRYQETQYF. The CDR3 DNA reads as TGCGCCAGCAGTGAGACCAGGTACCAAGAGACCCAGTACTTC.

CDR3 nucleotide sequence: TGTGCCAGCAGTTCCCAGGGGGCCGGAGAGTACGAGCAGTACTTC. Translated, it gives CASSSQGAGEYEQYF. The chain carries TRBV12-3 or TRBV12-4 and TRBJ2-7, with 8 nucleotides matching TRBD1. CDR3 length: 15 residues. Trimming took 4 bases from V and 4 from J; bases not matched to a gene: 9.

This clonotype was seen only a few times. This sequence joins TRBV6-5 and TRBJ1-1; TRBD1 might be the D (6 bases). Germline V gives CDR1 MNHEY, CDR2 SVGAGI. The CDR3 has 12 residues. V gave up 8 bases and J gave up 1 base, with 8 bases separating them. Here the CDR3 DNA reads TGTGCCAGCCGGGACACGAACACTGAAGCTTTCTTT. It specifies CASRDTNTEAFF.

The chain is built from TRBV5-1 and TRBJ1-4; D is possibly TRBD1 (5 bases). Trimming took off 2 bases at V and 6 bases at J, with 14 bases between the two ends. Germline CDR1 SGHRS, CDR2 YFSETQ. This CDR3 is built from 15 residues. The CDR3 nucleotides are TGCGCCAGCAGCTTCGGGACTCTAAGGGATGAAAAACTGTTTTTT. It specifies CASSFGTLRDEKLFF.

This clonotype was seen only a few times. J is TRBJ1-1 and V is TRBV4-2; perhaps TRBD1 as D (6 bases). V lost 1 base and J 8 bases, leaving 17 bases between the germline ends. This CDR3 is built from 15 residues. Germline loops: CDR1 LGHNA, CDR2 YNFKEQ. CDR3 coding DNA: TGTGCCAGCAGCCAAGTAAGCCAAACAGGGATCGAAGCTTTCTTT. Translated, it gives CASSQVSQTGIEAFF.

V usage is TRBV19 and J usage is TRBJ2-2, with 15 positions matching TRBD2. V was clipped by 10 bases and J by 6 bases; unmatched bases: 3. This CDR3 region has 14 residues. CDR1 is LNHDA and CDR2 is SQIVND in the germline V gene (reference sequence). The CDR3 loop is CATGLAGGSGELFF. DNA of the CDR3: TGTGCCACCGGACTAGCGGGAGGGTCCGGGGAGCTGTTTTTT. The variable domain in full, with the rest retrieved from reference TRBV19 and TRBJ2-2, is DGGITQSPKYLFRKEGQNVTLSCEQNLNHDAMYWYRQDPGQGLRLIYYSQIVNDFQKGDIAEGYSVSREKKESFPLTVTSAQKNPTAFYLCATGLAGGSGELFFGEGSRLTVL.

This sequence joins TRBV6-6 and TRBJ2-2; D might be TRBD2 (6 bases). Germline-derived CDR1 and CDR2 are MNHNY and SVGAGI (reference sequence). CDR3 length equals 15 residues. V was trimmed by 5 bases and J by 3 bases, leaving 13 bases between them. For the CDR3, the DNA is TGTGCCAGCAGTGGACGCGGCGGGGACACCGGGGAGCTGTTTTTT. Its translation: CASSGRGGDTGELFF.

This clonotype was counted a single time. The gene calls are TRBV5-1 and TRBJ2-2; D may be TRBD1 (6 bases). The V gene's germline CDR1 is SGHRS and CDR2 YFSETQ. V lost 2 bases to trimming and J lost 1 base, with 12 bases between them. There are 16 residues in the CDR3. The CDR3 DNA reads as TGCGCCAGCAGCTTACCAACAGGGAGGAACACCGGGGAGCTGTTTTTT. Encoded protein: CASSLPTGRNTGELFF. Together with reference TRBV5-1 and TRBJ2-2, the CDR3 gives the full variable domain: KAGVTQTPRYLIKTRGQQVTLSCSPISGHRSVSWYQQTPGQGLQFLFEYFSETQRNKGNFPGRFSGRQFSNSRSEMNVSTLELGDSALYLCASSLPTGRNTGELFFGEGSRLTVL.

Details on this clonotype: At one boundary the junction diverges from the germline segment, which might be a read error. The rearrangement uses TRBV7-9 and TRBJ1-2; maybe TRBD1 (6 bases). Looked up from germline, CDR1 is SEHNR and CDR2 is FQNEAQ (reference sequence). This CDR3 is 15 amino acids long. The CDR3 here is CASSQDRGATHGYTF. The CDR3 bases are TGCGCCAGCAGCCAAGATCGGGGGGCTACCCATGGCTACACCTTC.

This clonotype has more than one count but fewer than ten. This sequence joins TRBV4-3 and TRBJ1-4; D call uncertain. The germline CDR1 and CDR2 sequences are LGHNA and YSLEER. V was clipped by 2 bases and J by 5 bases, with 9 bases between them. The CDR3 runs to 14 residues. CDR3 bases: TGCGCCAGCAGCCAATTGGGAGGGAATGAAAAACTGTTTTTT. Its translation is CASSQLGGNEKLFF.

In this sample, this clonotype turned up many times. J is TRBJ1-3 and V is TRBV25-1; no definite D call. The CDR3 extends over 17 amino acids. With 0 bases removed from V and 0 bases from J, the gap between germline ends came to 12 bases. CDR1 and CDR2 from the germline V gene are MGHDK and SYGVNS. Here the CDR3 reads CASSEYFGGFSGNTIYF. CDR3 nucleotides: TGTGCCAGCAGTGAATATTTCGGAGGATTCTCTGGAAACACCATATATTTT.

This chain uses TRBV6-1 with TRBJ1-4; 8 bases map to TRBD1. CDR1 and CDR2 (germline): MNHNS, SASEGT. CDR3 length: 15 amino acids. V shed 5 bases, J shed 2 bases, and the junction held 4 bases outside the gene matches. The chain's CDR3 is CASSFGQGTNEKLFF. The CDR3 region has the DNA TGTGCCAGCAGTTTTGGACAGGGTACTAATGAAAAACTGTTTTTT.

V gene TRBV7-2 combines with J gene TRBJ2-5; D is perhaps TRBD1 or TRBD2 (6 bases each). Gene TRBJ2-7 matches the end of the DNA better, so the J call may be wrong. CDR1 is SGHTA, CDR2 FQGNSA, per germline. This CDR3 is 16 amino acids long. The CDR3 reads CASSQRRGGGPYEQYF. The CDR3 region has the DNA TGTGCCAGCAGCCAGCGCAGAGGGGGAGGACCCTACGAGCAGTACTTC.

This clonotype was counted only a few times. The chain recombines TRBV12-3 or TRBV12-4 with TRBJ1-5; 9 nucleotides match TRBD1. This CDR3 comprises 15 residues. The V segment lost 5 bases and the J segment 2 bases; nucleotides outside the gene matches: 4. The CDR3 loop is CASSRQGVGNQPQHF. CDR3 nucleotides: TGTGCCAGCAGTCGACAGGGGGTGGGCAATCAGCCCCAGCATTTT.

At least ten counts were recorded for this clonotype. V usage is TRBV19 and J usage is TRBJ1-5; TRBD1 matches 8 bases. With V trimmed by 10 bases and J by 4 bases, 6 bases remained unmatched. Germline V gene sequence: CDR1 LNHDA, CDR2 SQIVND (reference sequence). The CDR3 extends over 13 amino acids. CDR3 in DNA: TGTGCCACTTCGGACAGGGCAAATCAGCCCCAGCATTTT. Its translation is CATSDRANQPQHF.

The CDR3 region has the DNA TGTGCCAGCAGGCGACAGGGCGCCACGGGCACCGGGGAGCTGTTTTTT. Residues: CASRRQGATGTGELFF. The chain couples TRBV6-5 to TRBJ2-2, with 7 nucleotides matching TRBD1. CDR3 length: 16 residues. The V and J ends lost 6 bases and 4 bases, in that order; junction bases with no gene match: 11. In germline, CDR1 is MNHEY, CDR2 SVGAGI.

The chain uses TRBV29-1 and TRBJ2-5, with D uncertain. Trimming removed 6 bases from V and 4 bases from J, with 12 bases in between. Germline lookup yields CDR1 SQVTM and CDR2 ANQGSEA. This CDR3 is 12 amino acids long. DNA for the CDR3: TGCAGCGTCGAGTCGTATTTAGAGACCCAGTACTTC. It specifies CSVESYLETQYF.

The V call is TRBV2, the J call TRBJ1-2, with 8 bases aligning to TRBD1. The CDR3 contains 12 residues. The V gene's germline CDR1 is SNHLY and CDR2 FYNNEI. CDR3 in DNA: TGTGCACAGGGGGAGGCGGGCTATGGCTACACCTTC. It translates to CAQGEAGYGYTF. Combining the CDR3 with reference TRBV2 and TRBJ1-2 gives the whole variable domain EPEVTQTPSHQVTQMGQEVILRCVPISNHLYFYWYRQILGQKVEFLVSFYNNEISEKSEIFDDQFSVERPDGSNFTLKIRSTKLEDSAMYFCAQGEAGYGYTFGSGTRLTVV.

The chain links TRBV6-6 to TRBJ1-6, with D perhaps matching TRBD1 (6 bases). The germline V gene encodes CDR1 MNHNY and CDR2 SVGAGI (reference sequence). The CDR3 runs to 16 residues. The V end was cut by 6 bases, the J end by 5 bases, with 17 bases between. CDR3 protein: CASSPSGQKNNSPLHF. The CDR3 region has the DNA TGTGCCAGCAGCCCTTCGGGACAAAAAAATAATTCACCCCTCCACTTT.